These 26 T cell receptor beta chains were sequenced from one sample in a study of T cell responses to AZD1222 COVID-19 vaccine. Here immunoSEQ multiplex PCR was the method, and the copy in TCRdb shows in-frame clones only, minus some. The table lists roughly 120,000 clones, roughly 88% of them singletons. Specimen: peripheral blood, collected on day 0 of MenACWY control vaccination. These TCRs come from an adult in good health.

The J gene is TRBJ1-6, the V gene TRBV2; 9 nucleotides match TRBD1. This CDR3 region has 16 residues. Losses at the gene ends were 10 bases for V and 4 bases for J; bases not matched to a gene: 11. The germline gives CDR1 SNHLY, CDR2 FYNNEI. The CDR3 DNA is TGTGCCAACAAAAGGGACAGGGCCCCGTATAATTCACCCCTCCACTTT. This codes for CANKRDRAPYNSPLHF.

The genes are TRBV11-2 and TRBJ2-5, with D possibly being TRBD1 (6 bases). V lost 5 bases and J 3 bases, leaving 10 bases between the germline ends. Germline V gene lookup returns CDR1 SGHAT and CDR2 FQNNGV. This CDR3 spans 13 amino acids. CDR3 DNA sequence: TGTGCCAGCAGCCCTTGGACAGAAGAGACCCAGTACTTC. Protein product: CASSPWTEETQYF. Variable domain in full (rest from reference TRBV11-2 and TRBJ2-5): EAGVAQSPRYKIIEKRQSVAFWCNPISGHATLYWYQQILGQGPKLLIQFQNNGVVDDSQLPKDRFSAERLKGVDSTLKIQPAKLEDSAVYLCASSPWTEETQYFGPGTRLLVL.

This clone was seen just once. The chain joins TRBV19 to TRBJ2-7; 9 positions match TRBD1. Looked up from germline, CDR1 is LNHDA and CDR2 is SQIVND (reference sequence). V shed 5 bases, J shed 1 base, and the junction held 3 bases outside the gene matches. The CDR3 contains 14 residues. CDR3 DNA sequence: TGTGCCAGTAGTTCGGACAGGGGATCCTACGAGCAGTACTTC. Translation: CASSSDRGSYEQYF.

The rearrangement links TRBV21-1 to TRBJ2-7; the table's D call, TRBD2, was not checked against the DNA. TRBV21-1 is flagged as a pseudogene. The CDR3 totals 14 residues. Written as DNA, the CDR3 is TGTGCCAGCAGCATGACTAGCGGGAGTTACGAGCAGTACTTC. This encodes CASSMTSGSYEQYF.

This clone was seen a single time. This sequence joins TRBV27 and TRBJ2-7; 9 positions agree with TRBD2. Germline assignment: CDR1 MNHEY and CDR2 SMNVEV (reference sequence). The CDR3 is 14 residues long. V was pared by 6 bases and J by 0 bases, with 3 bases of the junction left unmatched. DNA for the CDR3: TGTGCCAGCAGCCTTAGCGGGAGCTCCTACGAGCAGTACTTC. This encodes CASSLSGSSYEQYF.

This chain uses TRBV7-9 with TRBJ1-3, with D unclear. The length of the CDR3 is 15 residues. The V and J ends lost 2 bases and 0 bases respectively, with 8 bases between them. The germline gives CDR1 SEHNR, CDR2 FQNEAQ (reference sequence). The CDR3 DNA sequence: TGTGCCAGCAGCTTAACTGGGTTCTCTGGAAACACCATATATTTT. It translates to CASSLTGFSGNTIYF.

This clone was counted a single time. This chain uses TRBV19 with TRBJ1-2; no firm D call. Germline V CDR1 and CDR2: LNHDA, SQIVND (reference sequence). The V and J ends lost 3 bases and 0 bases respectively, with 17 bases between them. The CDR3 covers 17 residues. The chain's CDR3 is CASSMSGRLPANYGYTF. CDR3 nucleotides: TGTGCCAGTAGTATGAGCGGACGGCTCCCAGCTAACTATGGCTACACCTTC.

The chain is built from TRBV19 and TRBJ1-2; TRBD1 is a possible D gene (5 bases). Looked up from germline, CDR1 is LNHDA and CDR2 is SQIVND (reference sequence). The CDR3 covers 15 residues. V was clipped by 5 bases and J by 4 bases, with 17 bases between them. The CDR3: CASSFSTTAFYGYTF. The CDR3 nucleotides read TGTGCCAGTAGTTTCTCAACGACAGCTTTCTATGGCTACACCTTC. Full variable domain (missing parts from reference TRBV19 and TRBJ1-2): DGGITQSPKYLFRKEGQNVTLSCEQNLNHDAMYWYRQDPGQGLRLIYYSQIVNDFQKGDIAEGYSVSREKKESFPLTVTSAQKNPTAFYLCASSFSTTAFYGYTFGSGTRLTVV.

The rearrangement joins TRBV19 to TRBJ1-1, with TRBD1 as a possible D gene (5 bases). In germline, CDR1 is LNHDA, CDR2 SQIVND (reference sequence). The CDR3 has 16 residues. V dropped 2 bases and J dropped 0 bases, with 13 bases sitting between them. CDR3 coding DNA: TGTGCCAGTAGTATAATTAGAGGGGCCCTGAACACTGAAGCTTTCTTT. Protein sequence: CASSIIRGALNTEAFF.

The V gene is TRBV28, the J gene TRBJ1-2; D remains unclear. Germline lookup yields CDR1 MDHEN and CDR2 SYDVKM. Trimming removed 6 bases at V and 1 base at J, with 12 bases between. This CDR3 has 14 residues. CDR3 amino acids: CASRRIGGNYGYTF. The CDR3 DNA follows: TGTGCCAGCAGACGCATCGGCGGTAACTATGGCTACACCTTC.

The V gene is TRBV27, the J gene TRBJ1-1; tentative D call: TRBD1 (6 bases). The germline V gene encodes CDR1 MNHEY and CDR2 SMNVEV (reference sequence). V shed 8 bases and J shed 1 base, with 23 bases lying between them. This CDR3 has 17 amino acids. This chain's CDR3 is CASSPHAGGGSNTEAFF. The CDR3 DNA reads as TGTGCCAGCTCCCCCCACGCCGGGGGGGGCTCGAACACTGAAGCTTTCTTT.

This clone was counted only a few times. DNA for the CDR3: TGCGCCAGCAGCTTCCGGACTAGCGGGAGCGCCAGCTCCTACAATGAGCAGTTCTTC. Encoded protein: CASSFRTSGSASSYNEQFF. The chain uses TRBV4-1 and TRBJ2-1; 13 positions match TRBD2. The V gene end was trimmed by 5 bases and the J gene end by 0 bases; junction bases not matched to a gene: 10. This CDR3 region has 19 residues. The germline V gene has CDR1 MGHRA and CDR2 YSYEKL.

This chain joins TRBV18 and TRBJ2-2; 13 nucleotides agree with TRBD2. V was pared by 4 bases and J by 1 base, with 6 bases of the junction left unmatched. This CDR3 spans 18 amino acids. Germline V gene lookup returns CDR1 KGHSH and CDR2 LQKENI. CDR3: CASSLRLAGGLNTGELFF. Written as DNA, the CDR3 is TGTGCCAGCTCACTGCGACTAGCGGGAGGACTGAACACCGGGGAGCTGTTTTTT.

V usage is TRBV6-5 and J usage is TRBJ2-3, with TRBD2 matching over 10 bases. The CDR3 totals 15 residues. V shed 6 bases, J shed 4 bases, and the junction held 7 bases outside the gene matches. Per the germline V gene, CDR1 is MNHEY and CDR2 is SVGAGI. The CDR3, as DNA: TGTGCCAGCAGACTCGGACTAGCGGAGTCAGATACGCAGTATTTT. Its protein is CASRLGLAESDTQYF.

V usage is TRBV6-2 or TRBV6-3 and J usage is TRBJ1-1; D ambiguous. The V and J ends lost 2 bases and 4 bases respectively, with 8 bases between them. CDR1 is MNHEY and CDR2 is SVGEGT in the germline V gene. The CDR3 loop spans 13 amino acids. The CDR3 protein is CASSYVRGTEAFF. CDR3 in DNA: TGTGCCAGCAGTTACGTGCGGGGCACTGAAGCTTTCTTT.

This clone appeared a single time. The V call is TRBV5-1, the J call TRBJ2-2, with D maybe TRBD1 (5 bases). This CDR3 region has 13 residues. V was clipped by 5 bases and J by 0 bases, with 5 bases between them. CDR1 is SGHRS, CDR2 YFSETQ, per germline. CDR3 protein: CASRQANTGELFF. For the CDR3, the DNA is TGCGCCAGCAGACAGGCGAACACCGGGGAGCTGTTTTTT.

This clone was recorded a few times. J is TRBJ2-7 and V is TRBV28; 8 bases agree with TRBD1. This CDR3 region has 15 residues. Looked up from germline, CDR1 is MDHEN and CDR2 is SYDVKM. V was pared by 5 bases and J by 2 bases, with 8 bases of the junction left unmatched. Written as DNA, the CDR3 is TGTGCCAGCAGTAGTGACAGGGGAATTACCTACGAGCAGTACTTC. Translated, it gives CASSSDRGITYEQYF.

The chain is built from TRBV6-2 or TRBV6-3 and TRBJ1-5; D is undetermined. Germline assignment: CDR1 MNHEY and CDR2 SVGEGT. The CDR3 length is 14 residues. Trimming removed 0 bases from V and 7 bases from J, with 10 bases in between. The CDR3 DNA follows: TGTGCCAGCAGTTACTCGAGTTTGCGGCAGCCCCAGCATTTT. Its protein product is CASSYSSLRQPQHF.

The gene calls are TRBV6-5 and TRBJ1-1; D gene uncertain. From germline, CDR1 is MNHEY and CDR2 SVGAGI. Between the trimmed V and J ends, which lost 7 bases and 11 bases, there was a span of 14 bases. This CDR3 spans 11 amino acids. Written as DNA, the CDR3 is TGTGCCAGCACTAATGGTATTAGTGCTTTCTTT. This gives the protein CASTNGISAFF.

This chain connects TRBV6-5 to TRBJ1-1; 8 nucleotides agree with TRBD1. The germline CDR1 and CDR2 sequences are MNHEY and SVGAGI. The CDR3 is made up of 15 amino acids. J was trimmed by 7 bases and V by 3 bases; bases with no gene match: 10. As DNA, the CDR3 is TGTGCCAGCAGTTATTTCAGGGGGCGGAAAGGTGAAGCTTTCTTT. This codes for CASSYFRGRKGEAFF.

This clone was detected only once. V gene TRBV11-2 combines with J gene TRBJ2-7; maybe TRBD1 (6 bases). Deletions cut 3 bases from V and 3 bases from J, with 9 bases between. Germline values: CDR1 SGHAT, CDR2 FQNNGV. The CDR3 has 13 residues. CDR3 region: CASSFWTVYEQYF. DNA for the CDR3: TGTGCCAGCAGCTTCTGGACAGTCTACGAGCAGTACTTC. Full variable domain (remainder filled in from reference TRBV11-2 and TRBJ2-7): EAGVAQSPRYKIIEKRQSVAFWCNPISGHATLYWYQQILGQGPKLLIQFQNNGVVDDSQLPKDRFSAERLKGVDSTLKIQPAKLEDSAVYLCASSFWTVYEQYFGPGTRLTVT.

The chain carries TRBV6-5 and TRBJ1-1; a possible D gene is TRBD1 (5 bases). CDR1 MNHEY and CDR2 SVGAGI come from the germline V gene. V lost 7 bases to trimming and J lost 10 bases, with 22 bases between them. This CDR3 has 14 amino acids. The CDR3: CASKAGLWSQGAFF. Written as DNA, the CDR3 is TGTGCCAGCAAAGCCGGGTTGTGGTCGCAGGGAGCTTTCTTT.

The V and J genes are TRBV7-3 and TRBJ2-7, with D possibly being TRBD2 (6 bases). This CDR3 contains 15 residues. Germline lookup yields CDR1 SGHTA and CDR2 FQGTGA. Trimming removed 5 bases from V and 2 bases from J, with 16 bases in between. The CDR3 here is CASSIGAGSAYEQYF. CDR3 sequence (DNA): TGTGCCAGCAGCATTGGGGCGGGATCCGCCTACGAGCAGTACTTC.

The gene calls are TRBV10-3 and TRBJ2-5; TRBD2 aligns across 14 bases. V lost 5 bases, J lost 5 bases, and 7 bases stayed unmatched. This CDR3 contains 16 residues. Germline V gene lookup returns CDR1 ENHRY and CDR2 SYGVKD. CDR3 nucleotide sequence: TGTGCCATCAGTTTCAGACTAGCGGGAGGGGAGGAGACCCAGTACTTC. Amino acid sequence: CAISFRLAGGEETQYF.

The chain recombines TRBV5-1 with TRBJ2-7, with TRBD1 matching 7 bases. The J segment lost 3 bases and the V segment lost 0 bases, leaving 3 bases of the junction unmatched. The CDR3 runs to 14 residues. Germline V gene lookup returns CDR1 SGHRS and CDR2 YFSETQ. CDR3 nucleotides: TGCGCCAGCAGCTTGGCGGGACAGTTCTACGAGCAGTACTTC. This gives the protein CASSLAGQFYEQYF.

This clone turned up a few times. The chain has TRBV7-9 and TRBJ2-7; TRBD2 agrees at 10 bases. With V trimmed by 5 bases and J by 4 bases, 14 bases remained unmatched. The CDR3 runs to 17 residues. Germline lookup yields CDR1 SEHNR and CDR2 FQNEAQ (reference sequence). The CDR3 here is CASSHERGASGRYEQYF. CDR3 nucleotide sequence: TGTGCCAGCAGCCACGAGAGAGGGGCTAGCGGGAGATACGAGCAGTACTTC.